This T cell receptor beta chain was documented in a study of shared clonotypes between healthy human individuals. Study in general: Aged 18 to 49, the donors were a couple of women and a few men.

Remarks on this clone: The antigen remains undetermined.

Whole-study findings and limits: With few donors, the genetic and exposure-history diversity represented was limited.

From germline, CDR1 is LNHDA and CDR2 SQIVND (reference sequence). V lost 3 bases, J lost 4 bases, and 10 bases lay in between. This CDR3 has 14 amino acids. CD4+ cell separation produced CD45RA+ naive and CD45RA-negative memory subsets. The material for each subset, its genomic DNA, was split evenly across several immunoSEQ plates. Clones were sequenced by immunoSEQ multiplex PCR, and TCRdb holds only the in-frame ones, with some missing. The sample yields 180,000 or so clones, 85% to 95% seen once. The chain joins TRBV19 to TRBJ1-5; D perhaps matches TRBD1 (5 bases). This sequence originates from a woman in her twenties or thirties in good health. The sample comprised naive CD4+ T cells sorted from blood. Subset reported: CD45RA+ positively selected. In nucleotides, the CDR3 is TGTGCCAGTAGTATTCAGGGTACGAATCAGCCCCAGCATTTT. It yields the protein CASSIQGTNQPQHF.